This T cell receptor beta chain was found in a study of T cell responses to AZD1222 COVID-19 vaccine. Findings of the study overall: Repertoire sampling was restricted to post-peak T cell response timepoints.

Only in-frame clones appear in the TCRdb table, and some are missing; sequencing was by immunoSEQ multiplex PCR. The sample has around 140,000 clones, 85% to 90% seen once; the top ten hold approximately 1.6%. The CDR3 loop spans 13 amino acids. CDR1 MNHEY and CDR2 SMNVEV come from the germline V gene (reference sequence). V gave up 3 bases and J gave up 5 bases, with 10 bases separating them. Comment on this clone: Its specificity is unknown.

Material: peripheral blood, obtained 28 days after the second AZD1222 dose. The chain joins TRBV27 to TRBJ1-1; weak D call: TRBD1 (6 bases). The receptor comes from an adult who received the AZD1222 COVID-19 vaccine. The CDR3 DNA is TGTGCCAGCAGTTTTAGAGGGGGAACTGAAGCTTTCTTT. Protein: CASSFRGGTEAFF.